This T cell receptor beta chain was observed in a study of blood T cell repertoires in COVID-19. This clone was observed once. The assay was immunoSEQ multiplex PCR, and TCRdb's table has in-frame clones only and misses some. Of roughly 150,000 clones listed, approximately 91% are singletons. This CDR3 has 15 residues. In germline, CDR1 is SQVTM, CDR2 ANQGSEA. Between the trimmed V and J ends, which lost 1 base and 11 bases, there was a span of 21 bases. The chain recombines TRBV29-1 with TRBJ1-5; D may be TRBD1 (5 bases). This TCR was sampled from a woman in her 70s with acute or convalescent COVID-19. Input material: peripheral blood. CDR3 bases: TGCAGCGTTGAAGTTCCGGACGGCCTCAAAGGGGCCCAGCATTTT. Protein: CSVEVPDGLKGAQHF.